This TCR beta chain appears in the sequencing data of a study of CD8+ T cells in alopecia areata. Germline V lookup: CDR1 SGHNT, CDR2 YYREEE (reference sequence). This CDR3 contains 14 residues. Trimming shortened V by 0 bases and J by 4 bases, and 8 bases separated the two germline ends. RNA was isolated and reverse transcribed to cDNA, the sequencing template. Measured with immunoSEQ multiplex PCR; TCRdb has only the in-frame clones, and not every one. Of 9,500 to 15,000 clones in the sample, around 50% were seen once. From alopecia areata patients, lesional scalp punch biopsies and peripheral blood were collected.

This clonotype was sampled from a human donor with alopecia areata. The J gene is TRBJ1-3, the V gene TRBV5-4; D is unresolved. Sequencing was done on a sample of skin. The CDR3 coding sequence is TGTGCCAGCAGCTTGGGAGGGAACGGAAACACCATATATTTT. Amino acid sequence: CASSLGGNGNTIYF.